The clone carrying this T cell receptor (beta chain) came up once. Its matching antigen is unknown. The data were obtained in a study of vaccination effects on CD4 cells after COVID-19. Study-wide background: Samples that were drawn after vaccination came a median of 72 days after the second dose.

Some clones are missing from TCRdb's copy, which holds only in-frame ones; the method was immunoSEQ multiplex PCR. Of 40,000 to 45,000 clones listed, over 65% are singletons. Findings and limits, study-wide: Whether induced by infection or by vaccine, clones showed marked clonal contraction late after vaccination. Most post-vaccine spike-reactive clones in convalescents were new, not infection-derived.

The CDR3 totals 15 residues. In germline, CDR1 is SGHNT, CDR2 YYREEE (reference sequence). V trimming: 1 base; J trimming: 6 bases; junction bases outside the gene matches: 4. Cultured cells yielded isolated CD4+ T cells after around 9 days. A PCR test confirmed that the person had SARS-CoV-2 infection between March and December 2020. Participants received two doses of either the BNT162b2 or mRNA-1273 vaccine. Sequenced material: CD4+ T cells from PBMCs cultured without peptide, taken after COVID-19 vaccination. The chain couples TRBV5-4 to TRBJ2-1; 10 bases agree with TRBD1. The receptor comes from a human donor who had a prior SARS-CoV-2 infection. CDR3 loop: CASSLNRDRGNEQFF. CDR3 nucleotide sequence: TGTGCCAGCAGCTTGAACCGGGACAGGGGCAATGAGCAGTTCTTC.